The next 32 T cell receptor beta chains were all read from a single sample in a study of T cells in narcolepsy (dated by TCRdb to 2016 to 2018). The library was prepared using the immunoSEQ multiplex PCR assay. TCRdb re-hosts the immuneACCESS table, in-frame sequences only. Its copies lack some clones; in the studies checked, an unresolved V gene accounts for under half of them, and the cause for the rest is not known. This sample has around 32,000 clones in its table, and 80% to 85% of those were observed once. The ten largest account for just under 2.5% of the sample. The sequencing input was CD45RA- memory CD4+ T cells from PBMCs. This specimen's cell subset or site label, per the study, means: memory T cells sorted ex vivo from peripheral blood. The receptors were sampled from a human donor with narcolepsy.

The rearrangement joins TRBV5-6 to TRBJ2-7; D may be TRBD1 (6 bases). Germline assignment: CDR1 SGHDT and CDR2 YYEEEE. Trimming took 0 bases from V and 7 from J, leaving 14 bases between them. There are 14 residues in the CDR3. CDR3 nucleotide sequence: TGTGCCAGCAGCTTGGACCCACAGGGTCGGGAGCAGTACTTC. This gives the protein CASSLDPQGREQYF.

The genes are TRBV5-1 and TRBJ1-4, with 8 bases aligning to TRBD1. This CDR3 has 16 residues. The ends lost 0 bases at V and 7 bases at J; junction bases unmatched: 8. Germline V gene lookup returns CDR1 SGHRS and CDR2 YFSETQ. This CDR3 is CASSLEGRTGLEKLFF. For the CDR3, the DNA is TGCGCCAGCAGCTTGGAAGGGAGGACAGGGCTTGAAAAACTGTTTTTT.

The rearrangement links TRBV29-1 to TRBJ2-3; D is uncertain. CDR1 is SQVTM, CDR2 ANQGSEA, per germline. CDR3 length: 15 amino acids. Trimming took 0 bases from V and 0 from J, leaving 10 bases between them. In DNA form, the CDR3 reads TGCAGCGTTGAAGATCCGGTAAGGAGCACAGATACGCAGTATTTT. It specifies CSVEDPVRSTDTQYF.

The J gene is TRBJ2-5, the V gene TRBV6-1; D unclear. Germline CDR1 MNHNS, CDR2 SASEGT. Trimming removed 1 base from V and 4 bases from J, with 19 bases in between. The CDR3 runs 17 residues. The CDR3 region has the DNA TGTGCCAGCAGTGAAGGGGCAACTTCCGGATTCTTAGAGACCCAGTACTTC. Its protein is CASSEGATSGFLETQYF.

The CDR3 DNA reads as TGTGCCAGCAGTGAAAAGGTCTCTGGAAACACCATATATTTT. Translated, it gives CASSEKVSGNTIYF. V usage is TRBV6-5 and J usage is TRBJ1-3; the D is unclear. V was trimmed by 5 bases and J by 0 bases, leaving 8 bases between them. The germline V gene has CDR1 MNHEY and CDR2 SVGAGI. This CDR3 comprises 14 residues.

The gene calls are TRBV2 and TRBJ2-7; 16 bases are shared with TRBD2. CDR1 and CDR2 from the germline V gene are SNHLY and FYNNEI. The CDR3 spans 19 residues. Trimming removed 6 bases from V and 0 bases from J; junction bases left unmatched: 11. CDR3 DNA: TGTGCCAGCAGGGCAGGGACTAGCGGGAGGGACCGTAGCTCCTACGAGCAGTACTTC. This gives the protein CASRAGTSGRDRSSYEQYF.

The chain employs TRBV6-1 and TRBJ2-7, with TRBD2 identical over 8 bases. The CDR3 covers 15 residues. Germline trimming cut 10 bases from V and 0 bases from J; bases unmatched to any gene: 11. Germline CDR1 MNHNS, CDR2 SASEGT. DNA for the CDR3: TGTGCCACCCAGAGGGCTAGCGGGCTCTCCTACGAGCAGTACTTC. Translated, it gives CATQRASGLSYEQYF.

The rearrangement uses TRBV9 and TRBJ2-5; 8 nucleotides agree with TRBD1. Germline CDR1 SGDLS, CDR2 YYNGEE. Trimming removed 4 bases from V and 5 bases from J; junction bases left unmatched: 10. This CDR3 contains 15 residues. The chain's CDR3 is CASSHAQGVGETQYF. CDR3 coding DNA: TGTGCCAGCAGCCACGCACAGGGGGTCGGGGAGACCCAGTACTTC.

The genes are TRBV6-5 and TRBJ2-5; D is unresolved. V was trimmed by 5 bases and J by 3 bases, leaving 10 bases between them. Germline V gene data show CDR1 as MNHEY and CDR2 as SVGAGI. The CDR3 is made up of 13 amino acids. CDR3 nucleotide sequence: TGTGCCAGCAGTATGGGCCCGAAAGAGACCCAGTACTTC. Protein: CASSMGPKETQYF.

This chain joins TRBV25-1 and TRBJ2-5; 8 bases agree with TRBD1. Germline V gives CDR1 MGHDK, CDR2 SYGVNS. The CDR3 totals 12 residues. The trim removed 10 bases at V and 4 bases at J, leaving 5 bases unmatched. The CDR3 sequence is CATLGQGETQYF. CDR3 DNA sequence: TGTGCCACCCTTGGACAGGGAGAGACCCAGTACTTC.

A single count supports this clone. The chain carries TRBV15 and TRBJ2-1; D remains ambiguous. The V end lost 0 bases, the J end lost 5 bases, and 8 bases lay between the germline ends. CDR1 is LNHNV, CDR2 YYDKDF, per germline (reference sequence). The CDR3 covers 14 residues. CDR3 region: CATSREIQHNEQFF. In DNA form, the CDR3 reads TGTGCCACCAGCAGAGAGATACAGCACAATGAGCAGTTCTTC.

The chain combines TRBV19 with TRBJ2-1; a weak D match, TRBD1 (6 bases). The germline V gene has CDR1 LNHDA and CDR2 SQIVND (reference sequence). This CDR3 has 12 amino acids. V shed 5 bases and J shed 8 bases, with 10 bases lying between them. CDR3 protein: CASSFRGDEQFF. As DNA, the CDR3 is TGTGCCAGTAGTTTCAGGGGCGATGAGCAGTTCTTC. Combining the CDR3 with reference TRBV19 and TRBJ2-1 gives the whole variable domain DGGITQSPKYLFRKEGQNVTLSCEQNLNHDAMYWYRQDPGQGLRLIYYSQIVNDFQKGDIAEGYSVSREKKESFPLTVTSAQKNPTAFYLCASSFRGDEQFFGPGTRLTVL.

This clone was recorded only once. This chain links TRBV27 with TRBJ1-1, with a possible D match to TRBD1 (5 bases). In germline, CDR1 is MNHEY, CDR2 SMNVEV (reference sequence). This CDR3 region has 14 residues. V dropped 3 bases and J dropped 0 bases, with 8 bases sitting between them. The CDR3 nucleotides are TGTGCCAGCAGTTTTTTGGGGGTGAACACTGAAGCTTTCTTT. It yields the protein CASSFLGVNTEAFF.

The chain couples TRBV11-2 to TRBJ1-4; no reliable D call. The germline gives CDR1 SGHAT, CDR2 FQNNGV. The V and J ends lost 1 base and 7 bases respectively, with 10 bases between them. The CDR3 is 14 residues long. The CDR3 DNA reads as TGTGCCAGCAGCTTAGGTGGGAATGGTGAAAAACTGTTTTTT. Encoded protein: CASSLGGNGEKLFF.

The J gene is TRBJ1-5, the V gene TRBV19; tentatively, D is TRBD1 (5 bases). The CDR3 is made up of 17 amino acids. CDR1 and CDR2 (germline): LNHDA, SQIVND (reference sequence). V shed 7 bases and J shed 2 bases, with 21 bases lying between them. The CDR3, as DNA: TGTGCCAGTATCCCTAGGCGGGGGGATAGGGGCAATCAGCCCCAGCATTTT. It translates to CASIPRRGDRGNQPQHF.

This sequence joins TRBV2 and TRBJ1-5, with 11 bases that match TRBD1. Germline-derived CDR1 and CDR2 are SNHLY and FYNNEI. V gave up 4 bases and J gave up 9 bases; unmatched junction bases: 5. The CDR3 is 14 residues long. The CDR3 coding sequence is TGTGCCAGCAGTGGGACAGGGGGCCCGGGGCCCCAGCATTTT. Protein sequence: CASSGTGGPGPQHF.

The J gene is TRBJ2-2, the V gene TRBV2; D possibly matches TRBD1 or TRBD2 (6 bases each). V lost 4 bases, J lost 0 bases, and 15 bases lay in between. The CDR3 extends over 17 amino acids. Germline lookup yields CDR1 SNHLY and CDR2 FYNNEI. The CDR3 bases are TGTGCCAGCAGTGGATCCGGGGGCCCAGCGAACACCGGGGAGCTGTTTTTT. Its protein product is CASSGSGGPANTGELFF.

V and J are TRBV7-2 and TRBJ1-2; D remains unclear. CDR3 length equals 16 residues. Trimming left V 1 base short and J 0 bases short, with 12 bases between. Germline values: CDR1 SGHTA, CDR2 FQGNSA. The CDR3 region has the DNA TGTGCCAGCAGCTTAGTAGGAGGGCAAGCTAACTATGGCTACACCTTC. Protein: CASSLVGGQANYGYTF.

This chain connects TRBV27 to TRBJ2-3; 8 bases align to TRBD2. Germline CDR1 is MNHEY and CDR2 is SMNVEV (reference sequence). This CDR3 region has 18 residues. The ends lost 4 bases at V and 0 bases at J; junction bases unmatched: 12. Here the CDR3 reads CASSSLAGRIHSTDTQYF. DNA for the CDR3: TGTGCCAGCAGTTCCTTAGCGGGAAGGATACATAGCACAGATACGCAGTATTTT.

Notes on this clone: One end of the junction varies from germline; a read error may be responsible. The same CDR3 also results from other DNA sequences found in this sample. The J gene is TRBJ1-2, the V gene TRBV5-8; the match to TRBD1 covers 7 bases. Germline-derived CDR1 and CDR2 are SGHTS and YDEGEE. The length of the CDR3 is 14 residues. CDR3 in DNA: TGCGCCAGCAGCTTGGACCAGGGGGGCTATGGCTACACCTTC. As protein: CASSLDQGGYGYTF. Full variable domain (remainder filled in from reference TRBV5-8 and TRBJ1-2): EAGVTQSPTHLIKTRGQQATLRCSPISGHTSVYWYQQALGLGLQFLLWYDEGEERNRGNFPPRFSGRQFPNYSSELNVNALELEDSALYLCASSLDQGGYGYTFGSGTRLTVV.

Written as DNA, the CDR3 is TGTGCCAGCAGCTTAGTCTCCACCGGGGAGCTGTTTTTT. As protein: CASSLVSTGELFF. The chain combines TRBV11-2 with TRBJ2-2; D remains ambiguous. CDR1 is SGHAT and CDR2 is FQNNGV in the germline V gene. The germline V and J ends were trimmed by 1 base and 4 bases, with 4 bases remaining between them. The CDR3 spans 13 residues.

The chain links TRBV30 to TRBJ2-1; D gene uncertain. Trimming cost V 4 bases and J 0 bases, with 7 bases left between them. CDR3 length: 13 amino acids. Germline CDR1 reads GTSNPN; CDR2 reads SVGIG (reference sequence). Written as DNA, the CDR3 is TGTGCCTGGAATAGGGCCTCCTACAATGAGCAGTTCTTC. Translating gives CAWNRASYNEQFF.

The chain combines TRBV5-1 with TRBJ1-4, with D tentatively TRBD1 (6 bases). Trimming removed 2 bases at V and 6 bases at J, with 17 bases between. The CDR3 extends over 16 amino acids. CDR1 is SGHRS, CDR2 YFSETQ, per germline. The CDR3 here is CASSLGQTQRYEKLFF. DNA of the CDR3: TGCGCCAGCAGCTTAGGACAGACTCAACGATATGAAAAACTGTTTTTT.

This chain links TRBV19 with TRBJ2-2, with 9 bases fitting TRBD1. With V trimmed by 4 bases and J by 6 bases, 3 bases remained unmatched. The CDR3 totals 14 residues. Germline V gene sequence: CDR1 LNHDA, CDR2 SQIVND (reference sequence). This CDR3 reads CASSRGQGAGELFF. CDR3 in DNA: TGTGCCAGTAGTAGGGGACAGGGAGCCGGGGAGCTGTTTTTT. The whole variable domain, filled in from reference TRBV19 and TRBJ2-2, reads DGGITQSPKYLFRKEGQNVTLSCEQNLNHDAMYWYRQDPGQGLRLIYYSQIVNDFQKGDIAEGYSVSREKKESFPLTVTSAQKNPTAFYLCASSRGQGAGELFFGEGSRLTVL.

This clone was seen a single time. The chain recombines TRBV30 with TRBJ1-2; a possible D gene is TRBD1 (5 bases). This CDR3 is 13 amino acids long. Trimming left V 2 bases short and J 5 bases short, with 12 bases between. Germline V gives CDR1 GTSNPN, CDR2 SVGIG (reference sequence). In DNA form, the CDR3 reads TGTGCCTGGAGTAAGGGGATAGGGTATGGCTACACCTTC. This gives the protein CAWSKGIGYGYTF.

CDR3 protein: CASSLPAYRDYGQETQYF. Written as DNA, the CDR3 is TGTGCCAGCAGCTTACCAGCTTACCGGGACTACGGACAAGAGACCCAGTACTTC. The chain couples TRBV11-2 to TRBJ2-5, with 7 bases identical to TRBD2. The germline gives CDR1 SGHAT, CDR2 FQNNGV. V trimming: 2 bases; J trimming: 2 bases; junction bases outside the gene matches: 14. The length of the CDR3 is 18 residues.

This clone was detected only once. This chain connects TRBV7-3 to TRBJ2-5; 10 bases agree with TRBD1. CDR3 length: 15 amino acids. V shed 5 bases and J 4 bases; nucleotides not matched to a gene: 7. In germline, CDR1 is SGHTA, CDR2 FQGTGA. CDR3 sequence reads: CASSALGTGVETQYF. In DNA, the CDR3 is TGTGCCAGCAGCGCCCTCGGGACAGGGGTAGAGACCCAGTACTTC.

In its sample, this clone was seen a few times. V gene TRBV5-4 combines with J gene TRBJ2-7; the D is unclear. Trimming removed 0 bases from V and 1 base from J, with 8 bases in between. Germline assignment: CDR1 SGHNT and CDR2 YYREEE (reference sequence). This CDR3 has 14 residues. The CDR3 spells CASSLVPQSYEQYF. The CDR3 DNA is TGTGCCAGCAGCTTGGTCCCACAGTCCTACGAGCAGTACTTC.

V gene TRBV18 combines with J gene TRBJ1-5; maybe TRBD1 (5 bases). Germline V gene sequence: CDR1 KGHSH, CDR2 LQKENI. The V end lost 2 bases, the J end lost 7 bases, and 12 bases lay between the germline ends. CDR3 length equals 14 residues. This chain's CDR3 is CASSPTAGNQPQHF. CDR3 DNA: TGTGCCAGCTCACCAACGGCAGGGAACCAGCCCCAGCATTTT. Supplemented by reference TRBV18 and TRBJ1-5, the full variable domain reads NAGVMQNPRHLVRRRGQEARLRCSPMKGHSHVYWYRQLPEEGLKFMVYLQKENIIDESGMPKERFSAEFPKEGPSILRIQQVVRGDSAAYFCASSPTAGNQPQHFGDGTRLSIL.

The table lists this clone with a few counts. The chain combines TRBV5-4 with TRBJ1-1; D perhaps matches TRBD1 (6 bases). Per the germline V gene, CDR1 is SGHNT and CDR2 is YYREEE (reference sequence). V gave up 4 bases and J gave up 1 base, with 14 bases separating them. The CDR3 has 15 amino acids. CDR3 DNA: TGTGCCAGCAGCAGGGACATCCAGCGGAACACTGAAGCTTTCTTT. It translates to CASSRDIQRNTEAFF.

The DNA for the CDR3 is TGCGCCAGCAGCTTGGAGTCCTTCGGGACAGAGCAGTTCTTC. This gives the protein CASSLESFGTEQFF. This chain links TRBV5-1 with TRBJ2-1, with D perhaps TRBD1 (6 bases). Trimming cost V 0 bases and J 10 bases, with 14 bases left between them. This CDR3 spans 14 amino acids. Germline CDR1 and CDR2: SGHRS and YFSETQ.

A single count supports this clone. The rearrangement uses TRBV28 and TRBJ1-1, with a tentative D call TRBD1 (6 bases). The V and J ends lost 4 bases and 6 bases respectively, with 15 bases between them. The CDR3 loop spans 14 amino acids. Looked up from germline, CDR1 is MDHEN and CDR2 is SYDVKM. The CDR3 loop reads CASSSPGHFSEAFF. CDR3 nucleotides: TGTGCCAGCAGTTCTCCGGGACACTTTTCTGAAGCTTTCTTT.